The 13 T cell receptor beta chains presented below share a single source sample, sequenced in a study of blood T cell repertoires in COVID-19. The table came from immunoSEQ multiplex PCR; TCRdb's copy has only in-frame clones and leaves some out. In the table there are tens of thousands of clones, under 90% of which are singletons. Specimen: peripheral blood. These receptors all come from an older woman with acute or convalescent COVID-19.

Only one count was recorded for this clone. The rearrangement joins TRBV3-1 (or the pseudogene TRBV3-2) to TRBJ2-2; possibly TRBD1 for D (8 bases). Trimming removed 6 bases at V and 6 bases at J, with 20 bases between. Per germline, CDR1 LGHDT and CDR2 YNNKEL (reference sequence). The CDR3 loop spans 16 amino acids. DNA of the CDR3: TGTGCCAGCAGTCTTATTACAGGGGGGGCCTCCGGGGAGCTGTTTTTT. This gives the protein CASSLITGGASGELFF.

This chain links TRBV5-1 with TRBJ2-1; 9 bases fit TRBD2. Germline-derived CDR1 and CDR2 are SGHRS and YFSETQ. The length of the CDR3 is 17 residues. Germline trimming cut 0 bases from V and 6 bases from J; bases unmatched to any gene: 10. The CDR3: CASSLDGTSLGSNEQFF. Here the CDR3 DNA reads TGCGCCAGCAGCTTGGACGGGACTAGCTTAGGCTCCAATGAGCAGTTCTTC.

The CDR3: CASSFGARTDTQYF. The CDR3 DNA reads as TGTGCCAGCAGTTTCGGAGCGCGCACAGATACGCAGTATTTT. The V gene is TRBV27, the J gene TRBJ2-3; D is ambiguous. The CDR3 is 14 residues long. Germline-derived CDR1 and CDR2 are MNHEY and SMNVEV (reference sequence). V lost 3 bases and J lost 1, with 8 bases in between.

The rearrangement uses TRBV7-7 and TRBJ2-5, with 11 nucleotides matching TRBD2. The CDR3 is 13 amino acids. J gave up 7 bases and V 2 bases, and 0 bases lay outside the gene matches. Germline CDR1 SSHAT, CDR2 FNYEAQ (reference sequence). CDR3 nucleotide sequence: TGTGCCAGCAGCTTAACTAGCGGGGGGACCCAGTACTTC. This sequence encodes CASSLTSGGTQYF. Full variable domain (remainder filled in from reference TRBV7-7 and TRBJ2-5): GAGVSQSPRYKVTKRGQDVTLRCDPISSHATLYWYQQALGQGPEFLTYFNYEAQPDKSGLPSDRFSAERPEGSISTLTIQRTEQRDSAMYRCASSLTSGGTQYFGPGTRLLVL.

The chain joins TRBV9 to TRBJ1-6; D gene ambiguous. The germline V gene has CDR1 SGDLS and CDR2 YYNGEE. The CDR3 contains 16 residues. V was shortened by 0 bases and J by 1 base, with 8 bases between the two germline ends. Here the CDR3 DNA reads TGTGCCAGCAGCGTAGCGGGAAGTTCCTATAATTCACCCCTCCACTTT. Translated, it gives CASSVAGSSYNSPLHF.

In DNA, the CDR3 is TGTGCCAGCAGCGTAGAGGCGGACAGGGGGGGTGAGCAGTTCTTC. Its protein product is CASSVEADRGGEQFF. The V and J genes are TRBV9 and TRBJ2-1; 10 bases line up with TRBD1. Trimming cost V 0 bases and J 9 bases; bases outside gene matches: 6. Germline loops: CDR1 SGDLS, CDR2 YYNGEE. The length of the CDR3 is 15 residues.

This rearrangement joins TRBV30 to TRBJ1-2; D is possibly TRBD1 (6 bases). With 2 bases removed from V and 2 bases from J, the gap between germline ends came to 6 bases. The CDR3 spans 12 residues. From germline, CDR1 is GTSNPN and CDR2 SVGIG (reference sequence). CDR3 DNA sequence: TGTGCCTGGAGTACAGGGAACTATGGCTACACCTTC. The encoded protein is CAWSTGNYGYTF.

V is TRBV7-9 and J is TRBJ1-2, with 12 bases aligning to TRBD1. This CDR3 contains 15 residues. The V gene end was trimmed by 5 bases and the J gene end by 7 bases; junction bases not matched to a gene: 8. Germline V gives CDR1 SEHNR, CDR2 FQNEAQ (reference sequence). As DNA, the CDR3 is TGTGCCAGCAGCCGGGACAGGGGGCAAGTCGGTGGCTACACCTTC. It encodes CASSRDRGQVGGYTF.

This clone was counted once. The genes are TRBV19 and TRBJ1-1; 11 bases line up with TRBD1. Germline V gene sequence: CDR1 LNHDA, CDR2 SQIVND (reference sequence). The V and J ends lost 10 bases and 6 bases, in that order; junction bases with no gene match: 1. The CDR3 loop spans 11 amino acids. The DNA of the CDR3 is TGTGCCACGGGACAGGGGGCTGAAGCTTTCTTT. As protein: CATGQGAEAFF.

This clone showed up just a few times. The chain uses TRBV6-4 and TRBJ2-3; 13 bases are a match to TRBD2. The CDR3 runs to 15 residues. The V segment lost 2 bases and the J segment 4 bases; nucleotides outside the gene matches: 0. CDR1 and CDR2 from the germline V gene are MRHNA and SNTAGT. CDR3 loop: CASSDTSGGADTQYF. The CDR3 coding sequence is TGTGCCAGCAGTGACACTAGCGGGGGGGCAGATACGCAGTATTTT.

This chain uses TRBV7-5 with TRBJ2-7; TRBD2 is the table's D call and was not checked against the DNA. TRBV7-5 is a pseudogene locus. The CDR3 is 16 amino acids. CDR3 amino acids: CVRLTRRRGPWYEQYV. The CDR3 bases are TGTGTCAGACTAACCCGGCGGCGGGGTCCGTGGTACGAGCAGTACGTC.

The chain uses TRBV5-1 and TRBJ2-2; possible D gene TRBD2, 7 bases. In germline, CDR1 is SGHRS, CDR2 YFSETQ. V shed 0 bases and J shed 6 bases, with 12 bases lying between them. The CDR3 length is 15 residues. The CDR3 loop reads CASSLVGGRAGELFF. In nucleotides, the CDR3 is TGCGCCAGCAGCTTGGTGGGGGGGCGTGCCGGGGAGCTGTTTTTT.

This chain links TRBV10-3 with TRBJ1-1; perhaps TRBD1 as D (6 bases). The ends were cut back, 7 bases at V and 1 base at J, with 10 bases in the middle. The germline gives CDR1 ENHRY, CDR2 SYGVKD. The CDR3 is made up of 13 amino acids. Here the CDR3 reads CAITGGQNTEAFF. As DNA, the CDR3 is TGTGCCATCACGGGGGGGCAGAACACTGAAGCTTTCTTT.